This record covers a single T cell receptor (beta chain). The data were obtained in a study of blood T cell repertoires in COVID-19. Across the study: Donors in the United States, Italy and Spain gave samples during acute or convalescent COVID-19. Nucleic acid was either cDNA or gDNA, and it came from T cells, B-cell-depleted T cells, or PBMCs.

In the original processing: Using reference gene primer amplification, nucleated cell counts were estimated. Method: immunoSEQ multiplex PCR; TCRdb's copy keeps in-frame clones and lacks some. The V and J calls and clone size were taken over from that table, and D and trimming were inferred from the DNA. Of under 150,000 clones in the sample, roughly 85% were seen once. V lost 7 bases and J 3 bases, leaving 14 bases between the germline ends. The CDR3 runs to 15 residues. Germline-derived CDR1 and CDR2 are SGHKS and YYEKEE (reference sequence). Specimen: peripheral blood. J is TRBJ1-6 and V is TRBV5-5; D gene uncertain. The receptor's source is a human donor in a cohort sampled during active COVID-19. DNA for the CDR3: TGTGCCAGCGGGGAGCGAAATCTCTATAATTCACCCCTCCACTTT. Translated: CASGERNLYNSPLHF.